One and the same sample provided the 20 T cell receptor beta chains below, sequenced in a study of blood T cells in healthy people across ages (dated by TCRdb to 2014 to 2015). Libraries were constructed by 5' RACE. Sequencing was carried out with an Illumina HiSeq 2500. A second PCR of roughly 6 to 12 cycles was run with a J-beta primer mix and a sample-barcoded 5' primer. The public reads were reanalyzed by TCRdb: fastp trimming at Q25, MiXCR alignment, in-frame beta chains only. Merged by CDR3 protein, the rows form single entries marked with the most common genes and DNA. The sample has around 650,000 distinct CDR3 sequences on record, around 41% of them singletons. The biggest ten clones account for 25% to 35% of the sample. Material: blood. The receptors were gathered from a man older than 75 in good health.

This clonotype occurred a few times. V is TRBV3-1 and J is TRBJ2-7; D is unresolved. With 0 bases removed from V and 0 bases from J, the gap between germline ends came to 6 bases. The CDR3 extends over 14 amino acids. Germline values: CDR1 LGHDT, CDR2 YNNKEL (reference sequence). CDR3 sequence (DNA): TGTGCCAGCAGCCAAGAGGATTTCTCCTACGAGCAGTACTTC. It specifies CASSQEDFSYEQYF.

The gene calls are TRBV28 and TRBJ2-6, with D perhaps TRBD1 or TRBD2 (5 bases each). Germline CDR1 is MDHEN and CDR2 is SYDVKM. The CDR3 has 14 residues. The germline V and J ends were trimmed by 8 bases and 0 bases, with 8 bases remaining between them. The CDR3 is CASEGSSGANVLTF. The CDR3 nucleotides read TGTGCCAGCGAGGGGAGCTCTGGGGCCAACGTCCTGACTTTC.

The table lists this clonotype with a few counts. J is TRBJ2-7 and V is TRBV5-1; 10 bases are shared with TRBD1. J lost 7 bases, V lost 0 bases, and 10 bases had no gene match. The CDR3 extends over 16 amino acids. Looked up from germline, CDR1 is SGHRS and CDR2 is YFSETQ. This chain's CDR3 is CASSLVGTGVSGEQYF. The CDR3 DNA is TGCGCCAGCAGCTTGGTGGGGACAGGGGTATCGGGGGAGCAGTACTTC.

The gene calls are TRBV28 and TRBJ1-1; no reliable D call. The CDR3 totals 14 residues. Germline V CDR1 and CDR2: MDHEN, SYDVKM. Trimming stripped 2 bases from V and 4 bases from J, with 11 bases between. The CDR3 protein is CASSLRPGSTEAFF. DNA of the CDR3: TGTGCCAGCAGTTTAAGGCCGGGGAGCACTGAAGCTTTCTTT.

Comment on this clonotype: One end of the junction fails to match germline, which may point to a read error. The CDR3 here is CASSLAYDQPRHF. The CDR3 DNA reads as TGTGCCAGCAGCTTAGCTTATGATCAGCCCCGGCATTTT. This chain connects TRBV7-2 to TRBJ1-5; no firm D call. The CDR3 loop spans 13 amino acids. Germline lookup yields CDR1 SGHTA and CDR2 FQGNSA.

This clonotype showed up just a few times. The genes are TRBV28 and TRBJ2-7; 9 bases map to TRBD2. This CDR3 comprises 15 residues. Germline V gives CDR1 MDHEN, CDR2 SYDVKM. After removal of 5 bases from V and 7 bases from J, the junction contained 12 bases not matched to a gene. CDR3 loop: CASSPPGLATHEQYF. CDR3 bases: TGTGCCAGCAGTCCCCCCGGACTAGCGACCCATGAGCAGTACTTC. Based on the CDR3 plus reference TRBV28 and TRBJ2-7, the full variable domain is DVKVTQSSRYLVKRTGEKVFLECVQDMDHENMFWYRQDPGLGLRLIYFSYDVKMKEKGDIPEGYSVSREKKERFSLILESASTNQTSMYLCASSPPGLATHEQYFGPGTRLTVT.

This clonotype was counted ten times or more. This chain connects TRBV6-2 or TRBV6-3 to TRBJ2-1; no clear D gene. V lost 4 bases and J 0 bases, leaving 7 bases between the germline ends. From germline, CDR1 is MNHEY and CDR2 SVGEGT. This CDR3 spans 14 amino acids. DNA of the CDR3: TGTGCCAGCAGTTTAGCAAGCTCCTACAATGAGCAGTTCTTC. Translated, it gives CASSLASSYNEQFF.

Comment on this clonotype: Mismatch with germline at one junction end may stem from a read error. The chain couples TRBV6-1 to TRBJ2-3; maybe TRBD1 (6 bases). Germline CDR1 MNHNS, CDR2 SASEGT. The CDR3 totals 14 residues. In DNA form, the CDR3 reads TGTGCCAACAGTCCCGGACAGTACACAGATACGCAGTATTTT. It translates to CANSPGQYTDTQYF.

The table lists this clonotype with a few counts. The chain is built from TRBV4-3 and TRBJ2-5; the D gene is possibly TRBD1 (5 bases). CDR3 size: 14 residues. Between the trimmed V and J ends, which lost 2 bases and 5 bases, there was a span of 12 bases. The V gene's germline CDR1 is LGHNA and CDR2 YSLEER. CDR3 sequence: CASSQQGVGETQYF. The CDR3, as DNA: TGCGCCAGCAGCCAACAAGGGGTCGGGGAGACCCAGTACTTC.

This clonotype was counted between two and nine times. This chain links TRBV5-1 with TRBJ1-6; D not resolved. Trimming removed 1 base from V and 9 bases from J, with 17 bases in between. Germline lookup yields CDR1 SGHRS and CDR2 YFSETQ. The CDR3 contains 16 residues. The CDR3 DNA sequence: TGCGCCAGCAGCTTGACGGTTCCATCGGGAGGTTCACCCCTCCACTTT. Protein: CASSLTVPSGGSPLHF.

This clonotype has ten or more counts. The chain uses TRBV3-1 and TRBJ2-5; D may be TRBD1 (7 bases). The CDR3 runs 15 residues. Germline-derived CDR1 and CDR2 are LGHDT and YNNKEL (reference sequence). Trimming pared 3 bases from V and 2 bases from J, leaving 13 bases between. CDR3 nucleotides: TGTGCCAGCAGCCACCGGGGGACAGATCAAGAGACCCAGTACTTC. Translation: CASSHRGTDQETQYF.

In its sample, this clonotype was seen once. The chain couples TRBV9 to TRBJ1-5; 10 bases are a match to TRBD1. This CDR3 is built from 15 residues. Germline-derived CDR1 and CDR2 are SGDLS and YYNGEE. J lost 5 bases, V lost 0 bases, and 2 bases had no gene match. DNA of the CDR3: TGTGCCAGCAGCGTAGGAGGACAGGGGGATCAGCCCCAGCATTTT. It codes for CASSVGGQGDQPQHF.

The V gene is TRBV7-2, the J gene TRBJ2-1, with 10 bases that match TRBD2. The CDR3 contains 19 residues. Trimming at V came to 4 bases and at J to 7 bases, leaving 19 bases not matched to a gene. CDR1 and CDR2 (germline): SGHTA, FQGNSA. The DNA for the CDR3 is TGTGCCAGCAGCTCCGCCCAAGGTCTAGCGGGGGCGCGGGGGAATGAGCAGTTCTTC. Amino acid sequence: CASSSAQGLAGARGNEQFF.

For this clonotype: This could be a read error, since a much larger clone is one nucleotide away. The CDR3 DNA reads TGTGCCAGCAGAGCTGGGGTCAACGTCCTGACTTTC. The encoded protein is CASRAGVNVLTF. J is TRBJ2-6 and V is TRBV6-1; D is undetermined. This CDR3 has 12 amino acids. The V gene's germline CDR1 is MNHNS and CDR2 SASEGT.

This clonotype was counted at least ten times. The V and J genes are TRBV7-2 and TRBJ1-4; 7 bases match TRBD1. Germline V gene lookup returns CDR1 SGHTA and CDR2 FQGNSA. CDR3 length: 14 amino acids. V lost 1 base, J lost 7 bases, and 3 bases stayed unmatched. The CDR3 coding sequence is TGTGCCAGCAGCTTAGTACAGGGGCGTGAAAAACTGTTTTTT. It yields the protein CASSLVQGREKLFF.

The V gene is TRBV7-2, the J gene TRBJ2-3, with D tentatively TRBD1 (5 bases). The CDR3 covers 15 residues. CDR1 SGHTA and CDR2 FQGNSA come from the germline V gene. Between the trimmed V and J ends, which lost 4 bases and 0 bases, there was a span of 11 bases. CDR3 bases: TGTGCCAGCAGCTCAGACAGCTCTAGCACAGATACGCAGTATTTT. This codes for CASSSDSSSTDTQYF.

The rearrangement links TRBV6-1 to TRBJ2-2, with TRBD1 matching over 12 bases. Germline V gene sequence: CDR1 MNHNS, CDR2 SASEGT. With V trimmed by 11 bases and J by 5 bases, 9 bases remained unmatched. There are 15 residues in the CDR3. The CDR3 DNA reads TGTGCCGGAACTTGGGGACAGGGGGCGACCGGGGAGCTGTTTTTT. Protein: CAGTWGQGATGELFF.

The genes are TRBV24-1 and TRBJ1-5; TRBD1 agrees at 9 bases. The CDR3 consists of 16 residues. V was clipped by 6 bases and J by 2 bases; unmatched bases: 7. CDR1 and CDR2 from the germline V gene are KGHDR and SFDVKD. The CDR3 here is CATSRSDRGGNQPQHF. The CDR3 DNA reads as TGTGCCACCAGTAGATCGGACAGGGGAGGCAATCAGCCCCAGCATTTT.

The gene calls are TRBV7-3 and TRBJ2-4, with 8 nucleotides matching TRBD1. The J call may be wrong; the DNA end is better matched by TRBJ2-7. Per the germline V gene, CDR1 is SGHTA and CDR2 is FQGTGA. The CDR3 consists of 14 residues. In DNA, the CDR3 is TGTGCCAGCAGCCCTGCGGGACAGGCGTACGAGCAGTACTTC. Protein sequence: CASSPAGQAYEQYF.

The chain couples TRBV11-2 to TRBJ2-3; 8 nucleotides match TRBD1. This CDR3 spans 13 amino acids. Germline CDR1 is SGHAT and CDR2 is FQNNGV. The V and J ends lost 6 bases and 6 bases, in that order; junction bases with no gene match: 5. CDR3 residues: CASSADRDDTQYF. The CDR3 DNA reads TGTGCCAGCAGTGCGGACAGGGATGATACGCAGTATTTT.